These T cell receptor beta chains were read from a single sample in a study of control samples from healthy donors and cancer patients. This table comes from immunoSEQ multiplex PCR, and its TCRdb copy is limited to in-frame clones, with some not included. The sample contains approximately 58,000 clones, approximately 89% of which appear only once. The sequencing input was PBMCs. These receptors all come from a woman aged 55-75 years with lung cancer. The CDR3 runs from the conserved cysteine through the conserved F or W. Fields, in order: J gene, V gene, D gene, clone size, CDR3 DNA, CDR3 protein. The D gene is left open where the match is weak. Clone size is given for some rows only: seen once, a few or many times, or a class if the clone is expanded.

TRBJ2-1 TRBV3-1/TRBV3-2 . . TGTGCCAGCAGCCAGGACTACAGCTCCTACAATGAGCAGTTCTTC CASSQDYSSYNEQFF
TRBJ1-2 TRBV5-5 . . TGTGCCAGCAGCGAGACACGGGGCGGCTATGGCTACACCTTC CASSETRGGYGYTF
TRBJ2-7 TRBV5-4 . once TGTGCCAGCAGCTTGGTCCCAGGAACCTACGAGCAGTACTTC CASSLVPGTYEQYF
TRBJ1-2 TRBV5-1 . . TGCGCCAGCAGCCCGGGGAGCAACTATGGCTACACCTTC CASSPGSNYGYTF
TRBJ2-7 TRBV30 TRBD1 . TGTGCCTGGAGTCTTAATTGGGGGACAGGGAGGGCCTACGAGCAGTACTTC CAWSLNWGTGRAYEQYF
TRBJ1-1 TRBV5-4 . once TGTGCCAGCAGCCTGACTAACAGTCTCACTGAAGCTTTCTTT CASSLTNSLTEAFF
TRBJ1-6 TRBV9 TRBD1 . TGTGCCAGCAGCGGCCTGGGACAGTATAATTCACCCCTCCACTTT CASSGLGQYNSPLHF
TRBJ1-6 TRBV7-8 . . TGTGCCAGCAGGGGGGGGGTCAGTTACAATTCACCCCTCCACTTT CASRGGVSYNSPLHF
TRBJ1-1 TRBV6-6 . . TGTGCCAGCAGTTTAAAGGGTAGCACTGAAGCTTTCTTT CASSLKGSTEAFF
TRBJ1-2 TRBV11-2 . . TGTGCCAGCAGCCTCCAAATCTCGACCTATGGCTACACCTTC CASSLQISTYGYTF
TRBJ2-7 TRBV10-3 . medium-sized TGTGCCATCAGTGAGCCTGGCCTGGTAGAGCAGTACTTC CAISEPGLVEQYF
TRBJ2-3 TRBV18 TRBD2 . TGTGCCAGCTCAGGACTAGCGGGGGGCACAGATACGCAGTATTTT CASSGLAGGTDTQYF
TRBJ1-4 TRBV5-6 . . TGTGCCAGCAGCTTGGGGGTCGAAAAACTGTTTTTT CASSLGVEKLFF
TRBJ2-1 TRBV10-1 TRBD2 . TGCGCCAGCAGTGAGTCCGGACTAGCGGGCGGGTCTCAGTTCTTC CASSESGLAGGSQFF
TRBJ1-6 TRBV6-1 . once TGTGCCAGCAGTGAGGAGATTCAATCACCCCTCCACTTT CASSEEIQSPLHF
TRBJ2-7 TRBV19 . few TGTGCCAGTAGTATCGGCAGGGGAGAAGAGCAGTACTTC CASSIGRGEEQYF
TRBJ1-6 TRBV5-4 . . TGTGCCAGCAGCTTACAGGGAACCGCTTCACCCCTCCACTTT CASSLQGTASPLHF
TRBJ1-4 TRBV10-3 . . TGTGCCATCTCAGGTGGTGATGGAGATGAAAAACTGTTTTTT CAISGGDGDEKLFF
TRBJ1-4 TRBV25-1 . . TGTGCCAGCAGTGTCGGGGGTCTTAATGAAAAACTGTTTTTT CASSVGGLNEKLFF
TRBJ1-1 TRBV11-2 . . TGTGCCAGCAGCTTTGGCGGAGAACGCCCCCGAGAACAAGGGGCTTTCTTT CASSFGGERPREQGAFF
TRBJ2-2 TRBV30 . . TGTGCCTGGAGTAGGCAAGGGCCCGGGGAGCTGTTTTTT CAWSRQGPGELFF
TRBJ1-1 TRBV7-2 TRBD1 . TGTGCCAGCAGCTTCAACAGGGGTACTGAAGCTTTCTTT CASSFNRGTEAFF
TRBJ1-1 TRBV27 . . TGTGCCAGCAGTTTAGGGGGGGTACTGGCTGAAGCTTTCTTT CASSLGGVLAEAFF
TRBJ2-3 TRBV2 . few TGTGCCAGCAGTGGACAGACAGATACGCAGTATTTT CASSGQTDTQYF
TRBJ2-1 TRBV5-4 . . TGTGCCAGCAGCTTGGGGACACGTATTCTCAATGAGCAGTTCTTC CASSLGTRILNEQFF
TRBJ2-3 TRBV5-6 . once TGTGCCAGCAGCCATTCAAAAACCCTAGTTACAGATACGCAGTATTTT CASSHSKTLVTDTQYF
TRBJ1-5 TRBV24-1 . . TGTGCCACCAGTGACTCAGGTCAGCCCCAGCATTTT CATSDSGQPQHF
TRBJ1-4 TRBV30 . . TGTGCCTGGAGTGTAGGAACGGACGGTGAAAAACTGTTTTTT CAWSVGTDGEKLFF
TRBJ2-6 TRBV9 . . TGTGCCAGCAGCGTAGGAGGTTCTGGGGCCAACGTCCTGACTTTC CASSVGGSGANVLTF
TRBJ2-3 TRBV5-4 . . TGTGCCAGCAGCTTCGGCGGGGGCCGCGACACAGATACGCAGTATTTT CASSFGGGRDTDTQYF
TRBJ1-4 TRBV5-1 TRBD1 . TGCGCCAGCAGCTCGACAGGGAACGCGAATGAAAAACTGTTTTTT CASSSTGNANEKLFF
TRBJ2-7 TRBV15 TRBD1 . TGTGCCACCAGCAGAGATCCAGGGGGCCCTTACGAGCAGTACTTC CATSRDPGGPYEQYF
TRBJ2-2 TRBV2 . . TGTGCCAGCAAAATAGGCTTAACCGGGGAGCTGTTTTTT CASKIGLTGELFF
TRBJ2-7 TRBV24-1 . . TGTGCCACCAGTGGCAAAACAGGCTACGAGCAGTACTTC CATSGKTGYEQYF
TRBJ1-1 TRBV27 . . TGTGCCAGCAGTTTAGGGACCTGGAACACTGAAGCTTTCTTT CASSLGTWNTEAFF
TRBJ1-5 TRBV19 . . TGTGCCAGTAGTGGCGAATCCCGGTGGCAGCCCCAGCATTTT CASSGESRWQPQHF
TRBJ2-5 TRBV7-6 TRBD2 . TGTGCCAGCAGCCCGACTAGCGGGTCCCCGGGAAAGACCCAGTACTTC CASSPTSGSPGKTQYF
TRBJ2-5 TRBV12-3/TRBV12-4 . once TGTGCCAGCAGTTTGTGGCAACAAGAGACCCAGTACTTC CASSLWQQETQYF
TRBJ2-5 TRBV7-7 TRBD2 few TGTGCCAGCAGCTTAAACGCGGCGGGGGACGGGGAGACCCAGTACTTC CASSLNAAGDGETQYF
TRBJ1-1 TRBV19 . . TGTGCCAGTAGCCTAGGGATTAACACTGAAGCTTTCTTT CASSLGINTEAFF
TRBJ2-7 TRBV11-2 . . TGTGCCAGCAGCCTGGGAGCCATCGCCTACGAGCAGTACTTC CASSLGAIAYEQYF
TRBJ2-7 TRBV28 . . TGTGCCAGCAGTTTATGGGCCAGCTCCTACGAGCAGTACTTC CASSLWASSYEQYF
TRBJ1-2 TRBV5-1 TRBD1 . TGCGCCAGCAGCGATTCGACAGGGAACTATGGCTACACCTTC CASSDSTGNYGYTF
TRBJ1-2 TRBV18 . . TGTGCCAGCTCACCAGGGCCGGAGTATGGCTACACCTTC CASSPGPEYGYTF
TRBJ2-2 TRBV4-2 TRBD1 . TGTGCCAGCAGCCAAGAAGGGACAGGGGCAACCGGGGAGCTGTTTTTT CASSQEGTGATGELFF
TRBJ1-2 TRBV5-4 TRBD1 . TGTGCCAGCAGCCTAAAGGGACAGACCTATGGCTACACCTTC CASSLKGQTYGYTF
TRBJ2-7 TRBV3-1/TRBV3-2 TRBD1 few TGTGCCAGCAGCCACGGTCCGGGACAGAGAAGCTCCTACGAGCAGTACTTC CASSHGPGQRSSYEQYF
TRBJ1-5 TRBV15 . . TGTGCCACCAGCAGAGATCAGCGGATTAGCAATCAGCCCCAGCATTTT CATSRDQRISNQPQHF
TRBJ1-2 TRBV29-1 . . TGCAGCGTTGTGTTGGGGAACTATGGCTACACCTTC CSVVLGNYGYTF
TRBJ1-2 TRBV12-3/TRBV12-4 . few TGTGCCAGCAGTGTAGAGGGCATCAAATTC CASSVEGIKF
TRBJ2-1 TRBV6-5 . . TGTGCCAGCAGTTACTCCGGTCCAGGCCCCAACAATGAGCAGTTCTTC CASSYSGPGPNNEQFF
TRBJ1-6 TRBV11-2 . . TGTGCCAGCAGCTTACTAGGTGGTTTGGGATCACCCCTCCACTTT CASSLLGGLGSPLHF
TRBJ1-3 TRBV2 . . TGTGCCAGCAGTCCACCGGGTGACTCTGGAAACACCATATATTTT CASSPPGDSGNTIYF
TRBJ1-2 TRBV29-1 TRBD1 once TGCAGCGTTGAAGGACAGGGAAGCTATGGCTACACCTTC CSVEGQGSYGYTF